A selection of T cell receptor beta chains follows, all from one sample in a study of shared clonotypes between healthy human individuals. The repertoire was sequenced with immunoSEQ multiplex PCR; TCRdb's copy has only in-frame clones and lacks some. This table holds approximately 1,500,000 clones, under 99% found once. Sequenced input: naive CD4+ T cells sorted from blood. Receptors originate from a man aged 25-45 years in good health. Each CDR3 is given with its conserved first and last residue. D genes are given only for firm matches. Clone size, where shown, is once, few, many, or a class for clones that have expanded.

TRBV18	NA	NA	TRBJ2-7	TGTGCCAGCTCACCGGGGGGCTCTGCCTACGAGCAGTACTTC	CASSPGGSAYEQYF
TRBV28	NA	NA	TRBJ1-4	TGTGCCAGCAGTAACGAGATTGAAAAACTGTTTTTT	CASSNEIEKLFF
TRBV4-1	NA	TRBD2	TRBJ2-2	TGCGCCAGCAGCCCAAGGGATCCCGGGACTAGCGGGGCGAACACCGGGGAGCTGTTTTTT	CASSPRDPGTSGANTGELFF
TRBV29-1	NA	NA	TRBJ2-6	TGCAGCGTTGAACTTCAGGGTTCTGGGGCCAACGTCCTGACTTTC	CSVELQGSGANVLTF
TRBV15	NA	NA	TRBJ2-2	TGTGCCACCAGCAGAGGGGGGAACGCCGGGGAGCTGTTTTTT	CATSRGGNAGELFF
TRBV18	NA	NA	TRBJ2-4	TGTGCCAGCTCACCACGGGACGGGCTAGCCAAAAACATTCAGTACTTC	CASSPRDGLAKNIQYF
TRBV29-1	NA	NA	TRBJ2-7	TGCAGCGTTGGGGATAGTTTCAGTTCCAAGGCCCACGAGCAGTACTTC	CSVGDSFSSKAHEQYF
TRBV14	NA	NA	TRBJ2-3	TGTGCCAGCAGCCATCCCCGAGGGGACATGGTGGTGGATACGCAGTATTTT	CASSHPRGDMVVDTQYF
TRBV27	NA	NA	TRBJ1-1	TGTGCCAGCCGAGCCTCAGGACTCACTGAAGCTTTCTTT	CASRASGLTEAFF
TRBV5-1	NA	NA	TRBJ2-7	TGCGCCAGCAGCTTGGGGACAATTTTGGGGGAGCAGTACTTC	CASSLGTILGEQYF
TRBV19	NA	NA	TRBJ2-7	TGTGCCAGTAGTATAGGCCCCGGGGGTAACTACGAGCAGTACTTC	CASSIGPGGNYEQYF
TRBV7-8	NA	TRBD2	TRBJ2-1	TGTGCCAGCAGCTTAGGACTAGCGGGAGTTGGGTACAATGAGCAGTTCTTC	CASSLGLAGVGYNEQFF
TRBV10-1	once	TRBD2	TRBJ2-7	TGCGCCAGCAGTGGTTCGAGCGGGAGGGCCTACGAGCAGTACTTC	CASSGSSGRAYEQYF
TRBV5-1	NA	NA	TRBJ2-3	TGCGCCAGCGCCCGAAAGGAGGGGTCCGGGACAAGTGGCACAGATACGCAGTATTTT	CASARKEGSGTSGTDTQYF
TRBV7-7	NA	NA	TRBJ1-2	TGTGCTAGCTGGCCTTATGGCTACACCTTC	CASWPYGYTF
TRBV11-2	NA	NA	TRBJ1-4	TGTGCCAGCAGCTCGGACAGAGGGCGTGAAAAACTGTTTTTT	CASSSDRGREKLFF
TRBV18	NA	NA	TRBJ2-3	TGTGCCAGCTCACCTTCGACAGGTGTGACAGATACGCAGTATTTT	CASSPSTGVTDTQYF
TRBV29-1	NA	NA	TRBJ1-4	TGCAGCGTTTCACAGGTTAATGAAAAACTGTTTTTT	CSVSQVNEKLFF
TRBV18	NA	NA	TRBJ1-3	TGTGCCAGCTCACCACCTCGCTTCGGGGGAGCTGGAAACACCATATATTTT	CASSPPRFGGAGNTIYF
TRBV11-2	NA	TRBD2	TRBJ2-7	TGTGCCAGCAGCTTAGAAAGCGGGAGCGAGCAGTACTTC	CASSLESGSEQYF
TRBV5-1	NA	TRBD1	TRBJ2-3	TGCGCCAGCAGCTTGTGGGGGACAGGCCCTATTACTAGCACAGATACGCAGTATTTT	CASSLWGTGPITSTDTQYF
TRBV10-3	NA	TRBD2	TRBJ2-1	TGTGCCATCGAGGTCAGCGGGAGCTACAATGAGCAGTTCTTC	CAIEVSGSYNEQFF
TRBV4-1	NA	TRBD2	TRBJ2-1	TGCGCCAGCAGCCTTACCAAAACCAGCGGGAGGGCCCAAAATGAGCAGTTCTTC	CASSLTKTSGRAQNEQFF
TRBV19	NA	TRBD2	TRBJ2-1	TGTGCCAGTAGTACAAGGGGACTAGCGGGAAGGTACAATGAGCAGTTCTTC	CASSTRGLAGRYNEQFF
TRBV25-1	NA	NA	TRBJ2-3	TGTGCCAGCAGTGAATCACTACCGGGATTAGCAGATACGCAGTATTTT	CASSESLPGLADTQYF
TRBV28	NA	NA	TRBJ1-2	TGTGCCAGCAGTTTATTAAATTTCGCTGTTCTGGAAAACTATGGCTACACCTTC	CASSLLNFAVLENYGYTF
TRBV5-1	NA	TRBD1	TRBJ2-5	TGCGCCAGCAGCTCACGGACAGGGGGCAAGGAGACCCAGTACTTC	CASSSRTGGKETQYF
TRBV27	NA	NA	TRBJ2-5	TGTGCCAGCAGTTGGCAGGGTAGTCAAGAGACCCAGTACTTC	CASSWQGSQETQYF
TRBV7-9	NA	NA	TRBJ2-5	TGTGCCAGCAGCTTAGAGGGTAGAAGGGTGACCCAGTACTTC	CASSLEGRRVTQYF
TRBV18	NA	TRBD1	TRBJ1-4	TGTGCCAGCTCACCACCTCAGGGGGCTACGACGGGGGGAAAACTGTTTTTT	CASSPPQGATTGGKLFF
TRBV28	NA	TRBD2	TRBJ2-3	TGTGCCAGCAGTTTGCCGGGAGGTGATACGCAGTATTTT	CASSLPGGDTQYF
TRBV21-1	NA	NA	TRBJ2-7	TGTGCCAGCAGCAAAAGTCCCCGTCGGGACGAGCAGTACTTC	CASSKSPRRDEQYF
TRBV2	NA	TRBD1	TRBJ1-1	TGTGCCACCACGGTGACAGGGAGGAACACTGAAGCTTTCTTT	CATTVTGRNTEAFF
TRBV5-1	NA	TRBD1	TRBJ2-4	TGCGCCAGCAGGAGGACAGGGACAAACGGCATTCAGTACTTC	CASRRTGTNGIQYF
TRBV28	NA	NA	TRBJ1-5	TGTGCCAGCAGTTTTATGGAGGGAATTCAGCCCCAGCATTTT	CASSFMEGIQPQHF
TRBV5-1	NA	NA	TRBJ2-7	TGCGCCAGCAGCTTTGACAGGCCCGCCGGCTACGAGCAGTACTTC	CASSFDRPAGYEQYF
TRBV30	NA	NA	TRBJ2-5	TGTGCCTGGAATACTAGACAAGAGACCCAGTACTTC	CAWNTRQETQYF
TRBV20-1	NA	NA	TRBJ2-7	TGCAGTGCTAGCCAGGAGATCGAGCAGTACTTC	CSASQEIEQYF
TRBV20-1	NA	NA	TRBJ2-3	TGCAGTGCTAGTGTGGCAGATACGCAGTATTTT	CSASVADTQYF
TRBV11-2	NA	TRBD1	TRBJ2-7	TGTGCCAGCAGCTTCCTGACAGGGGGCCTAAACTACGAGCAGTACTTC	CASSFLTGGLNYEQYF
TRBV28	NA	NA	TRBJ1-1	TGTGCCAGCAGTTTATTAGGGGGGAACACTGAAGCTTTCTTT	CASSLLGGNTEAFF
TRBV15	NA	NA	TRBJ2-3	TGTGCCACCAGCGCGATCCGGGGGGCACGGGAAGATACGCAGTATTTT	CATSAIRGAREDTQYF
TRBV5-1	NA	TRBD1	TRBJ1-2	TGCGCCAGCAGCTTTACAGGGGCAGCTAACTATGGCTACACCTTC	CASSFTGAANYGYTF
TRBV11-2	NA	TRBD1	TRBJ2-5	TGTGCCAGCAGCTTAGGGACAGGGACCGGAGAGACCCAGTACTTC	CASSLGTGTGETQYF
TRBV5-1	NA	NA	TRBJ2-2	TGCGCCAGCAGCCCCGAGGTACCTTCGAACACCGGGGAGCTGTTTTTT	CASSPEVPSNTGELFF
TRBV9	NA	TRBD1	TRBJ2-1	TGTGCCAGCAGTGGACGACCGGGACAGCGTGCTTACAATGAGCAGTTCTTC	CASSGRPGQRAYNEQFF
TRBV5-4	NA	NA	TRBJ1-2	TGTGCCAGCAGCTCTGGAGAGGGAGACAACTATGGCTACACCTTC	CASSSGEGDNYGYTF
TRBV10-3	NA	NA	TRBJ2-1	TGTGCCATCAGTCTACGGGGTCAGGGCGTCAATGAGCAGTTCTTC	CAISLRGQGVNEQFF
TRBV28	NA	NA	TRBJ1-2	TGTGCCAGCAGTCCCCCGGTGGGTGGCTACACCTTC	CASSPPVGGYTF
TRBV28	NA	NA	TRBJ1-4	TGTGCCAGCAGTTTACGAAGGTCTAATCTGGCTAATGAAAAACTGTTTTTT	CASSLRRSNLANEKLFF
TRBV7-9	NA	NA	TRBJ2-2	TGTGCCAGCAGCCCCGTAGTCTCCGGGGAGCTGTTTTTT	CASSPVVSGELFF